Sequencing of this T cell receptor beta chain was carried out in a study of cytomegalovirus exposure and HLA in healthy donors. Overall study context: Across 350 to 500 genotyped donors, 65% to 90% landed in the Caucasian-associated ancestry cluster. The study, taken as a whole, reports: Likely technical artifact: a cluster of highly shared sequence variants. It was reportedly the case that the classifier diagnosed cytomegalovirus status with high specificity and sensitivity.

In the case of this clone: Its matching antigen is unknown.

CDR1 and CDR2 from the germline V gene are GTSNPN and SVGIG (reference sequence). The V segment lost 1 base and the J segment 9 bases; nucleotides outside the gene matches: 12. This CDR3 spans 16 amino acids. A multiplex PCR was run with 60 Vbeta primers and 13 Jbeta primers. This table comes from immunoSEQ multiplex PCR, and its TCRdb copy is limited to in-frame clones, with some not included. The sample's table shows about 50,000 clones. This TCR derives from a young woman in good health and CMV-seronegative. The source material was PBMCs. The V call is TRBV30, the J call TRBJ1-6; the match to TRBD1 covers 7 bases. The CDR3 here is CAWSGRGQFVGSPLHF. The CDR3 region has the DNA TGTGCCTGGAGTGGGCGGGGACAGTTCGTCGGTTCACCCCTCCACTTT. Using reference TRBV30 and TRBJ1-6 for the parts outside the CDR3, the full variable domain is SQTIHQWPATLVQPVGSPLSLECTVEGTSNPNLYWYRQAAGRGLQLLFYSVGIGQISSEVPQNLSASRPQDRQFILSSKKLLLSDSGFYLCAWSGRGQFVGSPLHFGNGTRLTVT.